The 10 T cell receptor beta chains below all came from one sample that was sequenced in a study of blood T cell repertoires in COVID-19. Measured with immunoSEQ multiplex PCR; TCRdb has only the in-frame clones, and not every one. The table lists 85,000 to 120,000 clones, about 78% of them singletons, with approximately 9.8% in the top ten. What was sequenced was peripheral blood. Every receptor here comes from a man aged 60-69 years with active or convalescent COVID-19.

The J gene is TRBJ2-3, the V gene TRBV24-1; 9 bases match TRBD1. Germline V gene sequence: CDR1 KGHDR, CDR2 SFDVKD. V dropped 6 bases and J dropped 5; count of bases not matched to a gene: 2. There are 13 residues in the CDR3. CDR3 loop: CATSRQGEDTQYF. CDR3 coding DNA: TGTGCCACCAGTAGACAGGGGGAAGATACGCAGTATTTT.

This clone has just one count. The chain joins TRBV7-2 to TRBJ1-5; D ambiguous. CDR1 SGHTA and CDR2 FQGNSA come from the germline V gene. V gave up 1 base and J gave up 6 bases, with 13 bases separating them. The CDR3 is made up of 15 amino acids. This CDR3 reads CASSLDAGVGQPQHF. CDR3 sequence (DNA): TGTGCCAGCAGCTTAGATGCCGGGGTGGGTCAGCCCCAGCATTTT.

The V gene is TRBV18, the J gene TRBJ1-3; D ambiguous. The CDR3 covers 16 residues. The V gene's germline CDR1 is KGHSH and CDR2 LQKENI. The V and J ends lost 4 bases and 1 base respectively, with 14 bases between them. The CDR3 protein is CASSLSPGSSGNTIYF. In DNA, the CDR3 is TGTGCCAGCTCACTTTCTCCGGGATCTTCTGGAAACACCATATATTTT.

This clone was seen a handful of times. The V call is TRBV28, the J call TRBJ1-1; D unresolved. Trimming took 6 bases from V and 5 from J, leaving 16 bases between them. Germline CDR1 is MDHEN and CDR2 is SYDVKM. The CDR3 is 14 residues long. CDR3 nucleotides: TGTGCCAGCAGCCCTGGGCCCTATCGGACTGAAGCTTTCTTT. Its translation is CASSPGPYRTEAFF.

The chain joins TRBV6-2 or TRBV6-3 to TRBJ2-5; D might be TRBD1 (6 bases). The CDR3 consists of 15 residues. Germline CDR1 and CDR2: MNHEY and SVGEGT. Trimming cost V 4 bases and J 1 base, with 13 bases left between them. The CDR3 DNA reads TGTGCCAGCAGTTGGGGGACACAGCGCCAAGAGACCCAGTACTTC. Residues: CASSWGTQRQETQYF.

This chain links TRBV5-1 with TRBJ1-4; possible D gene TRBD1, 5 bases. There are 14 residues in the CDR3. V lost 3 bases, J lost 5 bases, and 11 bases lay in between. Looked up from germline, CDR1 is SGHRS and CDR2 is YFSETQ. Written as DNA, the CDR3 is TGCGCCAGCAGCTGGGGGGACGGGAATGAAAAACTGTTTTTT. Encoded protein: CASSWGDGNEKLFF.

The J gene is TRBJ2-5, the V gene TRBV5-1; 7 bases line up with TRBD1. Per germline, CDR1 SGHRS and CDR2 YFSETQ. The CDR3 is 15 residues long. V was clipped by 0 bases and J by 2 bases; unmatched bases: 4. The CDR3 loop reads CASSLADRAQETQYF. DNA of the CDR3: TGCGCCAGCAGCTTGGCCGACAGGGCTCAAGAGACCCAGTACTTC.

This chain uses TRBV10-1 with TRBJ1-1, with 7 bases fitting TRBD1. The CDR3 length is 11 residues. Germline V gene data show CDR1 as WNHNN and CDR2 as SYGVQD (reference sequence). V trimming: 4 bases; J trimming: 11 bases; junction bases outside the gene matches: 4. Here the CDR3 reads CASSGQGSAFF. The CDR3 DNA reads as TGCGCCAGCAGTGGACAGGGATCGGCTTTCTTT.

This clone was counted a few times. V and J are TRBV28 and TRBJ1-1; D is uncertain. This CDR3 spans 13 amino acids. Trimming took 2 bases from V and 5 from J, leaving 9 bases between them. Germline lookup yields CDR1 MDHEN and CDR2 SYDVKM. The CDR3 here is CASSLQAITEAFF. The CDR3 bases are TGTGCCAGCAGTTTACAGGCCATAACTGAAGCTTTCTTT.

The CDR3 region has the DNA TGTGCCAGCAGTTTAGGGACAGGGAGAGGCTATGGCTACACCTTC. Translation: CASSLGTGRGYGYTF. This chain connects TRBV27 to TRBJ1-2; TRBD1 matches 9 bases. V shed 2 bases and J 4 bases; nucleotides not matched to a gene: 5. Looked up from germline, CDR1 is MNHEY and CDR2 is SMNVEV (reference sequence). This CDR3 is built from 15 residues.